The TCR beta chain described here comes from a study of blood T cell repertoires in COVID-19. Study context: Collection of acute and convalescent COVID-19 samples took place in the United States, Italy and Spain. In each case, the material was cDNA or gDNA derived from T cells, B-cell-depleted T cells, or PBMCs.

Between the trimmed V and J ends, which lost 3 bases and 0 bases, there was a span of 15 bases. Germline values: CDR1 SGDLS, CDR2 YYNGEE. CDR3 length equals 17 residues. As handled by the study authors: The authors estimated nucleated cell counts from reference gene primer amplification. The repertoire was sequenced with immunoSEQ multiplex PCR; TCRdb's copy has only in-frame clones and lacks some. D and trimming come from the DNA, and the V and J calls and clone size come from that table. The table shows about 300,000 clones, with roughly 88% occurring only once. The sample consisted of peripheral blood. This chain joins TRBV9 and TRBJ1-4, with D hard to call. The TCR was taken from a woman aged 25 to 45 who had recovered from COVID-19. The CDR3 protein is CASSGDPGDATNEKLFF. CDR3 nucleotide sequence: TGTGCCAGCAGCGGTGACCCAGGTGACGCAACTAATGAAAAACTGTTTTTT.